These 19 T cell receptor beta chains were sequenced from one sample in a study of cytomegalovirus exposure and HLA in healthy donors. The primer mix had 60 Vbeta and 13 Jbeta primers. Libraries were prepared by immunoSEQ multiplex PCR; TCRdb keeps only in-frame clonotypes and omits some of them. The sample has some 160,000 clones, around 80% seen once; the top ten hold under 3%. The sequencing sample was made of PBMCs. These receptors came from a male donor in good health and CMV-seronegative.

The gene calls are TRBV6-6 and TRBJ2-3; D not certain. V lost 0 bases to trimming and J lost 1 base, with 5 bases between them. Germline V gene lookup returns CDR1 MNHNY and CDR2 SVGAGI (reference sequence). CDR3 size: 14 residues. CDR3: CASSYSVGTDTQYF. As DNA, the CDR3 is TGTGCCAGCAGTTACTCTGTCGGCACAGATACGCAGTATTTT.

J is TRBJ2-1 and V is TRBV7-2; 9 bases align to TRBD1. The CDR3 runs to 15 residues. J was trimmed by 10 bases and V by 5 bases; bases with no gene match: 12. CDR1 SGHTA and CDR2 FQGNSA come from the germline V gene. CDR3 residues: CASSPDRGAPGEQFF. The DNA for the CDR3 is TGTGCCAGCAGCCCCGACAGGGGGGCGCCCGGGGAGCAGTTCTTC.

The chain combines TRBV6-6 with TRBJ2-7; TRBD1 is a possible D gene (5 bases). Germline-derived CDR1 and CDR2 are MNHNY and SVGAGI (reference sequence). V lost 8 bases and J 4 bases, leaving 18 bases between the germline ends. The CDR3 consists of 14 residues. CDR3 nucleotide sequence: TGTGCCAGCGGCCCCTATAAGGGGTCTTACGAGCAGTACTTC. It codes for CASGPYKGSYEQYF.

V and J are TRBV7-9 and TRBJ2-7; D possibly corresponds to TRBD2 (6 bases). This CDR3 has 14 amino acids. V was trimmed by 2 bases and J by 3 bases, leaving 11 bases between them. Germline CDR1 and CDR2: SEHNR and FQNEAQ (reference sequence). In nucleotides, the CDR3 is TGTGCCAGCAGCTTATCCTCGGGGGTCTACGAGCAGTACTTC. This encodes CASSLSSGVYEQYF.

The rearrangement joins TRBV5-6 to TRBJ2-5; D might be TRBD1 (5 bases). The V gene's germline CDR1 is SGHDT and CDR2 YYEEEE. The ends were cut back, 0 bases at V and 5 bases at J, with 17 bases in the middle. This CDR3 contains 16 residues. CDR3 region: CASSLAGGRVRETQYF. DNA for the CDR3: TGTGCCAGCAGCTTGGCCGGCGGCAGGGTGCGGGAGACCCAGTACTTC. The full variable domain, completed using reference TRBV5-6 and TRBJ2-5, is DAGVTQSPTHLIKTRGQQVTLRCSPKSGHDTVSWYQQALGQGPQFIFQYYEEEERQRGNFPDRFSGHQFPNYSSELNVNALLLGDSALYLCASSLAGGRVRETQYFGPGTRLLVL.

This sequence joins TRBV7-2 and TRBJ1-6, with 7 bases lining up with TRBD1. V gave up 5 bases and J gave up 7 bases; unmatched junction bases: 8. CDR1 and CDR2 from the germline V gene are SGHTA and FQGNSA. The CDR3 is 15 residues long. The CDR3 DNA sequence: TGTGCCAGCAGCCCCGGGGGACAGCCAAATTCACCCCTCCACTTT. Translating gives CASSPGGQPNSPLHF. Complete variable domain (other parts from reference TRBV7-2 and TRBJ1-6): GAGVSQSPSNKVTEKGKDVELRCDPISGHTALYWYRQSLGQGLEFLIYFQGNSAPDKSGLPSDRFSAERTGGSVSTLTIQRTQQEDSAVYLCASSPGGQPNSPLHFGNGTRLTVT.

This chain connects TRBV6-5 to TRBJ1-1; TRBD1 matches at 8 bases. The CDR3 covers 16 residues. The germline gives CDR1 MNHEY, CDR2 SVGAGI. The V segment lost 2 bases and the J segment 0 bases; nucleotides outside the gene matches: 5. The CDR3, as DNA: TGTGCCAGCAGTTACGTTTCAGGGGGCGTGAACACTGAAGCTTTCTTT. Its protein product is CASSYVSGGVNTEAFF.

This chain uses TRBV5-6 with TRBJ1-2, with 7 nucleotides matching TRBD1. CDR1 is SGHDT, CDR2 YYEEEE, per germline. Trimming took 4 bases from V and 4 from J; bases not matched to a gene: 7. This CDR3 has 14 residues. DNA of the CDR3: TGTGCCAGCAGCGTCAACAGGGGAACCTATGGCTACACCTTC. Protein sequence: CASSVNRGTYGYTF. The full variable domain, rest sourced from reference TRBV5-6 and TRBJ1-2, is DAGVTQSPTHLIKTRGQQVTLRCSPKSGHDTVSWYQQALGQGPQFIFQYYEEEERQRGNFPDRFSGHQFPNYSSELNVNALLLGDSALYLCASSVNRGTYGYTFGSGTRLTVV.

The genes are TRBV19 and TRBJ2-5; D may be TRBD1 (6 bases). The CDR3 is 15 residues long. Germline V lookup: CDR1 LNHDA, CDR2 SQIVND (reference sequence). V lost 4 bases to trimming and J lost 5 bases, with 17 bases between them. The CDR3 DNA sequence: TGTGCCAGTAGTAAGAGTAGGGGGATCGCGGAGACCCAGTACTTC. Protein sequence: CASSKSRGIAETQYF.

The chain links TRBV5-8 to TRBJ1-4, with TRBD1 matching over 9 bases. Germline values: CDR1 SGHTS, CDR2 YDEGEE. CDR3 length: 17 residues. V trimming: 2 bases; J trimming: 3 bases; junction bases outside the gene matches: 8. The CDR3 DNA sequence: TGTGCCAGCAGCTTTACAGGGGGCCTGAGGGCTAATGAAAAACTGTTTTTT. Its protein product is CASSFTGGLRANEKLFF.

CDR3 nucleotides: TGTGCCAGCAGCTTCAGAAGGGACAGACGGACTGAAGCTTTCTTT. Residues: CASSFRRDRRTEAFF. The rearrangement links TRBV7-2 to TRBJ1-1, with TRBD1 identical over 7 bases. CDR1 is SGHTA, CDR2 FQGNSA, per germline. CDR3 length: 15 amino acids. Trimming took 3 bases from V and 5 from J; bases not matched to a gene: 9.

The rearrangement joins TRBV4-1 to TRBJ2-7, with D possibly being TRBD2 (5 bases). Per the germline V gene, CDR1 is MGHRA and CDR2 is YSYEKL. Trimming stripped 1 base from V and 5 bases from J, with 18 bases between. The CDR3 totals 16 residues. In DNA, the CDR3 is TGCGCCAGCAGCCAAGGCCGATCGGGAAGTGTTCACGAGCAGTACTTC. Protein: CASSQGRSGSVHEQYF.

The CDR3 DNA reads as TGTGCCACCAGCAGAGATCGGGGGGCGGCTGGAAACACCATATATTTT. Its translation: CATSRDRGAAGNTIYF. This chain joins TRBV15 and TRBJ1-3, with TRBD1 as a possible D gene (6 bases). CDR1 is LNHNV and CDR2 is YYDKDF in the germline V gene (reference sequence). The CDR3 covers 16 residues. V was clipped by 0 bases and J by 2 bases, with 11 bases between them.

The chain links TRBV5-6 to TRBJ1-3; D is unresolved. This CDR3 is 15 amino acids long. V dropped 0 bases and J dropped 0 bases, with 7 bases sitting between them. CDR1 is SGHDT, CDR2 YYEEEE, per germline. The CDR3 nucleotides are TGTGCCAGCAGCTTGGGCGCCGTCTCTGGAAACACCATATATTTT. This sequence encodes CASSLGAVSGNTIYF.

The CDR3 spells CASSPPFRQETQYF. The DNA for the CDR3 is TGTGCCAGCAGTCCCCCTTTTCGCCAAGAGACCCAGTACTTC. The rearrangement joins TRBV6-6 to TRBJ2-5; no firm D call. V was trimmed by 5 bases and J by 1 base, leaving 11 bases between them. CDR3 length: 14 amino acids. Germline lookup yields CDR1 MNHNY and CDR2 SVGAGI (reference sequence).

Only one count was recorded for this clone. The chain couples TRBV2 to TRBJ1-6; perhaps TRBD1 as D (6 bases). Looked up from germline, CDR1 is SNHLY and CDR2 is FYNNEI. Trimming pared 9 bases from V and 7 bases from J, leaving 16 bases between. The CDR3 is 14 amino acids. The CDR3 sequence is CARRLDSSNSPLHF. CDR3 nucleotide sequence: TGTGCCAGGAGATTGGACAGCTCAAATTCACCCCTCCACTTT. The full variable domain, rest sourced from reference TRBV2 and TRBJ1-6, is EPEVTQTPSHQVTQMGQEVILRCVPISNHLYFYWYRQILGQKVEFLVSFYNNEISEKSEIFDDQFSVERPDGSNFTLKIRSTKLEDSAMYFCARRLDSSNSPLHFGNGTRLTVT.

The chain joins TRBV9 to TRBJ1-3; 8 bases map to TRBD1. The CDR3 totals 13 residues. Germline assignment: CDR1 SGDLS and CDR2 YYNGEE. V dropped 3 bases and J dropped 8; count of bases not matched to a gene: 4. CDR3 bases: TGTGCCAGCAGCGGGACAGGGTCGGACACCATATATTTT. Translation gives CASSGTGSDTIYF.

This chain uses TRBV5-1 with TRBJ2-3, with D possibly TRBD2 on 6 matching bases. This CDR3 is built from 16 residues. Trimming took 4 bases from V and 6 from J, leaving 21 bases between them. Germline CDR1 SGHRS, CDR2 YFSETQ. In nucleotides, the CDR3 is TGCGCCAGCAGCCCCGGTGGAGCGGGCCCTGCCGATACGCAGTATTTT. Translation gives CASSPGGAGPADTQYF. Combining the CDR3 with reference TRBV5-1 and TRBJ2-3 gives the whole variable domain KAGVTQTPRYLIKTRGQQVTLSCSPISGHRSVSWYQQTPGQGLQFLFEYFSETQRNKGNFPGRFSGRQFSNSRSEMNVSTLELGDSALYLCASSPGGAGPADTQYFGPGTRLTVL.

The chain carries TRBV4-1 and TRBJ1-5; 9 bases map to TRBD1. Germline CDR1 is MGHRA and CDR2 is YSYEKL. V shed 4 bases and J 1 base; nucleotides not matched to a gene: 5. CDR3 length: 16 residues. The CDR3 sequence: CASSPSGQGSNQPQHF. In DNA, the CDR3 is TGCGCCAGCAGCCCCTCGGGACAGGGAAGCAATCAGCCCCAGCATTTT.